These 5 T cell receptor beta chains share one sample of origin, sequenced in a study of cytomegalovirus exposure and HLA in healthy donors. The PCR was carried out with 60 Vbeta primers and 13 Jbeta primers. Profiled with immunoSEQ multiplex PCR; TCRdb holds only in-frame clones, not every one. The data show tens of thousands of clones, approximately 80% seen once. Source material: PBMCs. Source of these receptors: a woman aged 30 to 39 in good health and CMV-seronegative.

The V gene is TRBV7-2, the J gene TRBJ1-6; 7 positions match TRBD1. CDR1 and CDR2 from the germline V gene are SGHTA and FQGNSA. With V trimmed by 1 base and J by 2 bases, 5 bases remained unmatched. This CDR3 region has 17 residues. The CDR3 DNA reads TGTGCCAGCAGCTTAGTTAGGGGGCTAACCTATAATTCACCCCTCCACTTT. Its translation is CASSLVRGLTYNSPLHF.

V gene TRBV6-4 combines with J gene TRBJ1-5, with a possible D match to TRBD1 (5 bases). CDR1 is MRHNA, CDR2 SNTAGT, per germline. The ends were cut back, 1 base at V and 5 bases at J, with 24 bases in the middle. The CDR3 is made up of 19 amino acids. This CDR3 is CASSDCDAASGLGHQPQHF. Written as DNA, the CDR3 is TGTGCCAGCAGTGACTGCGACGCCGCGTCAGGGCTTGGTCATCAGCCCCAGCATTTT.

The rearrangement joins TRBV7-9 to TRBJ1-3; no clear D. Trimming left V 2 bases short and J 8 bases short, with 13 bases between. Germline CDR1 and CDR2: SEHNR and FQNEAQ (reference sequence). This CDR3 has 14 residues. The CDR3 DNA is TGTGCCAGCAGCTTACCGGGGAACTCAGACACCATATATTTT. This sequence encodes CASSLPGNSDTIYF.

This clone was picked up a small number of times. The chain has TRBV18 and TRBJ1-1; TRBD1 agrees at 10 bases. The ends lost 2 bases at V and 6 bases at J; junction bases unmatched: 15. The CDR3 extends over 18 amino acids. The V gene's germline CDR1 is KGHSH and CDR2 LQKENI. The CDR3 here is CASSPMLGTGERKAEAFF. The CDR3, as DNA: TGTGCCAGCTCACCAATGCTAGGGACAGGGGAGCGGAAAGCTGAAGCTTTCTTT.

The V gene is TRBV11-3, the J gene TRBJ2-3; weak D call: TRBD1 (6 bases). CDR1 and CDR2 from the germline V gene are SGHNT and YENEEA. The CDR3 contains 12 residues. Trimming took 5 bases from V and 6 from J, leaving 9 bases between them. In DNA form, the CDR3 reads TGTGCCAGCAGCCGCCAGGGGGATACGCAGTATTTT. It encodes CASSRQGDTQYF.